What follows is one T cell receptor beta chain and its context. Amplification of TCR beta CDR3 regions used RNA as the template. Primed by the HTBI set, a first-round RT-PCR was run on the TCR CDR3. TCRdb re-called the multiplex PCR reads through MiXCR, storing one row per CDR3 protein. The table lists approximately 590,000 distinct CDR3 sequences, 40% to 55% of them singletons, with about 7.9% in the top ten. The CDR3 extends over 10 amino acids. Germline values: CDR1 SQVTM, CDR2 ANQGSEA. Trimming took 6 bases from V and 7 from J, leaving 8 bases between them. The entry originates in a study of T cells in Graves' hyperthyroidism and ophthalmopathy.

The clonotype comes from a woman aged 18-29 years with Graves' hyperthyroidism. Specimen: peripheral blood or thyroid tissue (not recorded which). The V call is TRBV29-1, the J call TRBJ2-3, with D perhaps TRBD1 or TRBD2 (5 bases each). CDR3 amino acids: CSVWGYTQYF. CDR3 coding DNA: TGCAGCGTGTGGGGGTATACGCAGTATTTT.